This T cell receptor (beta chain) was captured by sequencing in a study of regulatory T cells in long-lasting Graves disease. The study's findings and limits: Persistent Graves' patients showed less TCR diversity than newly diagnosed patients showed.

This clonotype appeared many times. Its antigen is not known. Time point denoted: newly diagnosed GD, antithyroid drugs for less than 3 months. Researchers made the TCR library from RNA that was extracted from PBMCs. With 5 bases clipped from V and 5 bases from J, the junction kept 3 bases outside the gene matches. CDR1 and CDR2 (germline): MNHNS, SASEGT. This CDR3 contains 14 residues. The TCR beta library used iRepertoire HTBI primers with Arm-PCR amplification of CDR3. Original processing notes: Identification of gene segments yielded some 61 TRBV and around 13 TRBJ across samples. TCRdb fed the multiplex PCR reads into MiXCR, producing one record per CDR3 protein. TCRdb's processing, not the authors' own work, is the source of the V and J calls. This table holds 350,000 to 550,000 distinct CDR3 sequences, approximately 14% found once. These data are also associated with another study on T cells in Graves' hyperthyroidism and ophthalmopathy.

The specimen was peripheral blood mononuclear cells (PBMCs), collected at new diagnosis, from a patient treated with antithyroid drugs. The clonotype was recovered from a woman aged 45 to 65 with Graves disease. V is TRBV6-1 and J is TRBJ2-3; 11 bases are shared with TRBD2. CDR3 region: CASSPGLAVDTQYF. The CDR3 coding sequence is TGTGCCAGCAGTCCGGGACTAGCGGTAGATACGCAGTATTTT.